These 25 T cell receptor beta chains share one sample of origin, sequenced in a study of identical twins. Via MiXCR, TCRdb re-called the 5' RACE reads, giving one row per CDR3 protein. The sample holds 1,800,000 or so distinct CDR3 sequences, about 30% seen once. What was sequenced was cord blood. The receptors derive from a newborn girl in good health.

The chain recombines TRBV3-1 with TRBJ2-5; 8 nucleotides match TRBD2. After removal of 8 bases from V and 4 bases from J, the junction contained 6 bases not matched to a gene. The CDR3 runs to 13 residues. Looked up from germline, CDR1 is LGHDT and CDR2 is YNNKEL (reference sequence). Here the CDR3 reads CASGLAGLETQYF. The DNA for the CDR3 is TGTGCCAGCGGTCTAGCGGGTCTAGAGACCCAGTACTTC.

The V call is TRBV19, the J call TRBJ1-6; 8 bases map to TRBD1. V lost 5 bases, J lost 5 bases, and 2 bases stayed unmatched. Germline V gives CDR1 LNHDA, CDR2 SQIVND (reference sequence). The CDR3 consists of 14 residues. CDR3 sequence reads: CASSWGQDNSPLHF. In DNA, the CDR3 is TGTGCCAGTAGTTGGGGACAGGATAATTCACCCCTCCACTTT.

In this sample, this clonotype turned up a few times. The chain carries TRBV20-1 and TRBJ2-1, with 12 bases aligning to TRBD2. Germline CDR1 and CDR2: DFQATT and SNEGSKA (reference sequence). V lost 5 bases, J lost 0 bases, and 5 bases stayed unmatched. The CDR3 runs to 16 residues. CDR3 coding DNA: TGCAGTGCTGGGCTAGCGGGGGGGAGCTCCTACAATGAGCAGTTCTTC. Residues: CSAGLAGGSSYNEQFF.

In its sample, this clonotype was seen many times. The rearrangement uses TRBV27 and TRBJ2-2; D ambiguous. Germline CDR1 reads MNHEY; CDR2 reads SMNVEV (reference sequence). The length of the CDR3 is 13 residues. V was cut by 3 bases and J by 3 bases, with 5 bases left in between. DNA of the CDR3: TGTGCCAGCAGTTTGGTGGACACCGGGGAGCTGTTTTTT. Residues: CASSLVDTGELFF.

This chain links TRBV12-3 or TRBV12-4 with TRBJ2-1; 8 bases map to TRBD2. The J segment lost 8 bases and the V segment lost 8 bases, leaving 11 bases of the junction unmatched. The CDR3 runs to 14 residues. The CDR3 bases are TGTGCCAGCCGGGAGGGCCGGAGATACGATGAGCAGTTCTTC. Protein: CASREGRRYDEQFF.

This chain connects TRBV24-1 to TRBJ1-5, with unresolved D. This CDR3 has 13 amino acids. Germline CDR1 is KGHDR and CDR2 is SFDVKD. V was pared by 5 bases and J by 4 bases, with 8 bases between. The CDR3 DNA sequence: TGTGCCACCAGTGTTGCGGGGAATCAGCCCCAGCATTTT. It translates to CATSVAGNQPQHF.

In its sample, this clonotype was seen once. The genes are TRBV9 and TRBJ2-5; 8 nucleotides match TRBD1. V lost 5 bases to trimming and J lost 11 bases; unmatched junction nucleotides: 20. Germline CDR1 SGDLS, CDR2 YYNGEE. The CDR3 contains 16 residues. CDR3 in amino acids: CASSSQGAWLVNEQYF. DNA of the CDR3: TGTGCCAGCAGTAGCCAGGGGGCATGGCTTGTCAATGAGCAGTACTTC.

The V call is TRBV30, the J call TRBJ1-2; the D gene is possibly TRBD1 (5 bases). Germline CDR1 and CDR2: GTSNPN and SVGIG (reference sequence). The length of the CDR3 is 14 residues. V lost 1 base and J 0 bases, leaving 9 bases between the germline ends. The CDR3, as DNA: TGTGCCTGGAGTGGGGGGGGATCTAACTATGGCTACACCTTC. This translates into CAWSGGGSNYGYTF.

This clonotype was detected a few times. This chain links TRBV12-3 or TRBV12-4 with TRBJ2-3, with no clear D. CDR3 size: 11 residues. The V end lost 3 bases, the J end lost 9 bases, and 7 bases lay between the germline ends. This CDR3 is CASSFVGTQYF. The CDR3 coding sequence is TGTGCCAGCAGTTTTGTAGGGACGCAGTATTTT.

The rearrangement links TRBV11-2 to TRBJ2-1; 7 positions match TRBD2. This CDR3 has 15 amino acids. The trim removed 1 base at V and 9 bases at J, leaving 9 bases unmatched. Germline values: CDR1 SGHAT, CDR2 FQNNGV. The CDR3 reads CASSLGGSGVSEQFF. CDR3 DNA sequence: TGTGCCAGCAGCTTAGGCGGGAGCGGAGTCAGTGAGCAGTTCTTC.

This clonotype was counted a few times. This chain uses TRBV24-1 with TRBJ1-2; D is ambiguous. V was shortened by 4 bases and J by 4 bases, with 12 bases between the two germline ends. Germline V gives CDR1 KGHDR, CDR2 SFDVKD. The CDR3 runs 14 residues. The CDR3 region has the DNA TGTGCCACCAGTGACCCCACTCTATCCTATGGCTACACCTTC. Residues: CATSDPTLSYGYTF.

This chain joins TRBV20-1 and TRBJ2-7, with 11 positions matching TRBD2. The germline CDR1 and CDR2 sequences are DFQATT and SNEGSKA (reference sequence). This CDR3 has 13 residues. V dropped 1 base and J dropped 9; count of bases not matched to a gene: 5. The CDR3: CSARGLAGKWQYF. The CDR3 nucleotides read TGCAGTGCTAGAGGACTAGCGGGAAAATGGCAGTACTTC.

This chain connects TRBV2 to TRBJ2-3; D possibly corresponds to TRBD2 (5 bases). There are 15 residues in the CDR3. Germline V CDR1 and CDR2: SNHLY, FYNNEI. V shed 1 base and J shed 3 bases, with 11 bases lying between them. This chain's CDR3 is CASSEGYRLTDTQYF. CDR3 sequence (DNA): TGTGCCAGCAGTGAAGGTTACAGACTAACAGATACGCAGTATTTT.

V is TRBV10-1 and J is TRBJ1-6, with 9 bases aligning to TRBD1. Germline lookup yields CDR1 WNHNN and CDR2 SYGVQD (reference sequence). After removal of 4 bases from V and 7 bases from J, the junction contained 5 bases not matched to a gene. The CDR3 is 15 residues long. Here the CDR3 DNA reads TGCGCCAGCAGTGTTTCCGGGACAGGGAATTCACCCCTCCACTTT. It yields the protein CASSVSGTGNSPLHF.

The chain couples TRBV11-2 to TRBJ1-2, with 9 bases matching TRBD1. The CDR3 loop spans 15 amino acids. Per germline, CDR1 SGHAT and CDR2 FQNNGV. The trim removed 4 bases at V and 6 bases at J, leaving 9 bases unmatched. The CDR3 nucleotides are TGTGCCAGCAGCTCAACACAGGGGGCAAGGCATGGCTACACCTTC. This codes for CASSSTQGARHGYTF.

CDR3 nucleotide sequence: TGTGCCAGCAGCCAAATGCGGGAATACAATGAGCAGTACTTC. The encoded protein is CASSQMREYNEQYF. V is TRBV14 and J is TRBJ2-7; weak D call: TRBD2 (6 bases). Trimming took off 2 bases at V and 7 bases at J, with 15 bases between the two ends. The CDR3 is 14 residues long. Germline CDR1 SGHDN, CDR2 FVKESK.

The J gene is TRBJ2-3, the V gene TRBV2, with D tentatively TRBD1 or TRBD2 (5 bases each). The germline gives CDR1 SNHLY, CDR2 FYNNEI. V lost 2 bases and J 4 bases, leaving 7 bases between the germline ends. This CDR3 spans 13 amino acids. The CDR3: CASSEMGADTQYF. The DNA for the CDR3 is TGTGCCAGCAGTGAAATGGGGGCAGATACGCAGTATTTT.

V is TRBV4-2 and J is TRBJ1-1; D call uncertain. The CDR3 totals 14 residues. V lost 3 bases and J lost 6, with 14 bases in between. The germline V gene has CDR1 LGHNA and CDR2 YNFKEQ. The CDR3 sequence: CASSQGPNGAEAFF. The CDR3 region has the DNA TGTGCCAGCAGCCAGGGCCCGAATGGCGCTGAAGCTTTCTTT.

This clonotype turned up a few times. V gene TRBV3-1 combines with J gene TRBJ2-3; TRBD2 might be the D (6 bases). Trimming took off 1 base at V and 1 base at J, with 9 bases between the two ends. This CDR3 region has 15 residues. Germline values: CDR1 LGHDT, CDR2 YNNKEL (reference sequence). CDR3 DNA sequence: TGTGCCAGCAGCCAAGGTTGGAGGGGCACAGATACGCAGTATTTT. Its translation is CASSQGWRGTDTQYF.

This clonotype was recorded a few times. The chain couples TRBV27 to TRBJ2-7; 11 bases fit TRBD1. Germline CDR1 and CDR2: MNHEY and SMNVEV (reference sequence). This CDR3 comprises 15 residues. The V and J ends lost 6 bases and 2 bases, in that order; junction bases with no gene match: 6. The CDR3 here is CASRDRGQGAYEQYF. The CDR3 DNA reads TGTGCCAGCAGGGATAGGGGACAGGGGGCCTACGAGCAGTACTTC.

This clonotype was picked up a small number of times. The chain uses TRBV20-1 and TRBJ2-7; possibly TRBD1 or TRBD2 for D (5 bases each). V gave up 3 bases and J gave up 0 bases, with 12 bases separating them. Germline V lookup: CDR1 DFQATT, CDR2 SNEGSKA (reference sequence). This CDR3 has 14 residues. CDR3 sequence reads: CSARRDAFSYEQYF. In nucleotides, the CDR3 is TGCAGTGCTAGGAGGGACGCCTTCTCCTACGAGCAGTACTTC.

There are a few counts of this clonotype. The genes are TRBV4-1 and TRBJ2-2; D unclear. The germline V and J ends were trimmed by 1 base and 7 bases, with 4 bases remaining between them. This CDR3 region has 12 residues. Germline-derived CDR1 and CDR2 are MGHRA and YSYEKL. The CDR3 loop is CASSQVFGELFF. The CDR3 DNA sequence: TGCGCCAGCAGCCAAGTTTTCGGGGAGCTGTTTTTT.

This chain links TRBV30 with TRBJ2-4, with 7 bases that match TRBD1. The V segment lost 0 bases and the J segment 3 bases; nucleotides outside the gene matches: 8. Germline V gene lookup returns CDR1 GTSNPN and CDR2 SVGIG (reference sequence). CDR3 length: 16 residues. The CDR3 sequence is CAWSVRPQGFKNIQYF. The DNA of the CDR3 is TGTGCCTGGAGTGTAAGGCCACAGGGGTTCAAAAACATTCAGTACTTC.

A few counts support this clonotype. The V call is TRBV11-2, the J call TRBJ1-2, with TRBD1 identical over 11 bases. CDR1 SGHAT and CDR2 FQNNGV come from the germline V gene. Trimming took 1 base from V and 5 from J; bases not matched to a gene: 6. The CDR3 length is 16 residues. The CDR3 region is CASSLVGQGAGYGYTF. DNA for the CDR3: TGTGCCAGCAGCTTAGTAGGACAGGGGGCTGGATATGGCTACACCTTC. Full variable domain (remainder filled in from reference TRBV11-2 and TRBJ1-2): EAGVAQSPRYKIIEKRQSVAFWCNPISGHATLYWYQQILGQGPKLLIQFQNNGVVDDSQLPKDRFSAERLKGVDSTLKIQPAKLEDSAVYLCASSLVGQGAGYGYTFGSGTRLTVV.

This clonotype came up a few times. Written as DNA, the CDR3 is TGCGCCAGCAGCTTGCAAGGGCAGGAAATCAATTCACCCCTCCACTTT. Translated: CASSLQGQEINSPLHF. The chain has TRBV5-1 and TRBJ1-6; D gene uncertain. CDR1 and CDR2 from the germline V gene are SGHRS and YFSETQ. With 1 base removed from V and 7 bases from J, the gap between germline ends came to 15 bases. The CDR3 contains 16 residues.